This T cell receptor beta chain was sequenced for a study of beta chain features in type 1 diabetes (dated by TCRdb to 2016 to 2018). Study-wide context: No differences in mean age, gender distribution, total cell number or subset yield were found between patients and healthy donors. A total of roughly 100,000,000 sorted cells were examined across all samples, and the number of cells per subset was strongly correlated with RNA yield. In the study, recently diagnosed type 1 diabetes patients and matched healthy donors were compared on the TCRB repertoires of their sorted circulating CD4+ T cell subsets. Whereas all 30 or so donors provided naive and central memory subsets, regulatory and stem cell-like memory subsets were isolated from just 8 patients and about 8 healthy donors. The paper's findings and limits, for the study overall: PCR might favor shorter templates, but patient and control samples were amplified and corrected together, so any skew would affect both groups equally. Sequencing cDNA rather than genomic DNA could over-represent highly expressing activated cells, although activation and CD3 levels did not differ between groups. Patients with type 1 diabetes made fewer insertions and deleted more nucleotides at VDJ recombination sites, implying thymic rearrangement abnormalities. Naive, central memory and regulatory TCRB repertoires appeared to be more alike among patients than among healthy donors. Because the HLA sub-analyses included only small numbers of individuals, any influence of HLA type on TCRB rearrangement was left unresolved. In all four CD4+ subsets, TCRB CDR3 length was moderately but significantly shorter in type 1 diabetes patients.

Each donor gave one peripheral blood draw, averaging approximately 120 mL, which was collected into heparinised tubes. A BD FACSAria II and a panel including CD45RO, CCR7, CD25, CD127, CD95 and CD27 were used to sort naive, central memory, regulatory and stem cell-like memory CD4+ T cells. All sorted populations exceeded 98% purity. PBMCs were isolated right away by Lymphoprep density gradient centrifugation and were stained directly, without culture. Samples were stained and sorted in pairs, with one healthy donor and one patient per experiment, so that batch effects were minimized. All of the isolated RNA was reverse transcribed with the High Capacity cDNA Reverse Transcription Kit, so expressed TCRB transcripts were sequenced. Deep immunoSEQ sequencing was applied to naive, central memory and regulatory T cell samples, giving an average of around 3.4 million total reads per sample. Sorted cells were lysed in RLT buffer, and RNA was extracted using DNase-treated RNeasy Micro or Mini kits according to cell number. Each cell subset was processed on its own to prevent cross-contamination, while patient and healthy donor samples were processed together. TCRB sequences were amplified from cDNA with the immunoSEQ multiplex PCR, producing 87-bp fragments spanning the CDR3 region. The amplicons were sequenced using the Illumina HiSeq platform. Under the source paper's analysis protocol: Synthetic template baselines were used to correct PCR bias computationally, reads within Hamming distance 2 were collapsed together, and singletons that could not be merged were discarded. By aligning reads against IMGT, V, D and J genes, CDR3 length, and insertions or deletions at six rearrangement sites were assigned. Within each subset, clonotype counts were normalized to sorted cell number, and only after that were true diversity and Gini coefficients computed with the tcR R package. The overlap coefficient, calculated on TCRB nucleotide sequences, was used to quantify repertoire sharing. TCRdb carries this immuneACCESS record with in-frame sequences only. Its versions omit some clonotypes, under half of them owing to an unresolved V gene in the studies checked, with the rest unexplained. The D gene and trimming were derived from the DNA, and the V and J assignments and clone size from that table. This sample holds about 210,000 clones; approximately 10% were observed only once. Together, the top ten hold about 1.2% of the sample.

About this clone itself: The antigen this receptor binds is unknown. Per-base qualities were not stored, and no clone one base away is much larger.

CDR1 and CDR2, per the germline V gene, are SGDLS and YYNGEE. Trimming removed 3 bases from V and 2 bases from J, leaving 9 bases between the germline ends. The cysteine opens and the phenylalanine closes a CDR3 of 14 amino acids. CDR3 DNA is the only sequence kept; it has 42 bases, read in frame from the first base. The TCR was taken from a man younger than 35 in good health. The sequence joins TRBV9 to TRBJ2-1; the D segment is perhaps TRBD1 or TRBD2, each sharing 5 matched bases. Sequencing was performed on central memory CD4+ T cells from blood. The CDR3 region has the sequence CASSGGSAYNEQFF. The nucleotide sequence reads as follows: TGTGCCAGCAGCGGGGGGAGCGCCTACAATGAGCAGTTCTTC.